This T cell receptor beta chain appears in the sequencing data of a study of CD8 T cells in ankylosing spondylitis. Germline V CDR1 and CDR2: SGHAT, FQDESV (reference sequence). The CDR3 spans 19 residues. The V segment lost 0 bases and the J segment 0 bases; nucleotides outside the gene matches: 7. TCRdb re-called the 5' RACE reads through MiXCR, storing one row per CDR3 protein. The data contain 150,000 to 200,000 distinct CDR3 sequences, roughly 34% of them singletons. The study, taken as a whole, reports: Made up of eight highly homologous variants, a TCR beta motif appeared characteristic of ankylosing spondylitis blood.

Remarks on this clonotype: Its cognate antigen is unknown.

The sequence came from a male donor with ankylosing spondylitis. Input material: synovial fluid, either unsorted or a sorted T cell fraction (not recorded which). The chain has TRBV11-1 and TRBJ2-1; 11 positions match TRBD2. The CDR3 DNA sequence: TGTGCCAGCAGCTTAGCGTTGGGACTAGCGGTTAGCTCCTACAATGAGCAGTTCTTC. Translated: CASSLALGLAVSSYNEQFF.